This T cell receptor beta chain stems from a study of molecular identifiers for immune sequencing clone quantification. Study-wide results and limits: Clones above 20 RNA copies contained over 97% of effector molecules and under 1% of naive molecules.

The CDR3 consists of 15 residues. In germline, CDR1 is SGHRS, CDR2 YFSETQ. The ends were cut back, 2 bases at V and 2 bases at J, with 14 bases in the middle. TCRdb fed the PCR reads into MiXCR, producing one record per CDR3 protein. The sample holds a few hundred thousand distinct CDR3 sequences, roughly 23% seen once. With regard to this clonotype: Its antigen is unidentified.

Sorting recovered naive CD8 T cells on a CD8+CD4-CCR7+CD45RA+ profile. The J gene is TRBJ2-7, the V gene TRBV5-1; D is perhaps TRBD1 or TRBD2 (5 bases each). Input material: naive CD8+ T cells from blood, with Jurkat cell RNA spiked in. This sample's subset: FACS-sorted CD8+CD4-CCR7+CD45RA+ naive T cells. The TCR comes from a human donor in good health. Some libraries in this study had Jurkat cell RNA spiked in. The DNA for the CDR3 is TGCGCCAGCAGCTTATCAGGTGGGACCGCCTACGAGCAGTACTTC. As protein: CASSLSGGTAYEQYF.